This TCR beta chain was profiled in a study of shared clonotypes between healthy human individuals. Repertoires were generated with immunoSEQ multiplex PCR, while TCRdb's copy carries only in-frame clones and drops some. The table has roughly 2,300,000 clones, around 90% seen once. The CDR3 loop spans 16 amino acids. V lost 5 bases, J lost 5 bases, and 21 bases lay in between. Germline lookup yields CDR1 LNHDA and CDR2 SQIVND (reference sequence). Input material: naive CD4+ T cells from PBMCs. This sample's subset: CD45RA+ positively selected. The sequence was obtained from a man younger than 35 in good health. Some clones in this sample may be carry-over from other donors' samples. The rearrangement links TRBV19 to TRBJ2-5, with a possible D match to TRBD1 (6 bases). Here the CDR3 reads CASSLDINRVPETQYF. CDR3 in DNA: TGTGCCAGTAGTCTGGACATTAACAGGGTCCCGGAGACCCAGTACTTC.